This T cell receptor (beta chain) was captured in a study of T cells in Graves' hyperthyroidism and ophthalmopathy. The J segment lost 2 bases and the V segment lost 6 bases, leaving 5 bases of the junction unmatched. The CDR3 is 14 amino acids. CDR1 and CDR2 (germline): MNHNS, SASEGT. Amplification of TCR beta CDR3 regions used RNA as the template. A set of HTBI primers served as the primers for a first-round RT-PCR of the TCR CDR3. In TCRdb, the multiplex PCR reads were re-called with MiXCR into one record per CDR3 protein. The sample lists about 480,000 distinct CDR3 sequences, approximately 25% occurring once. As concerns this clonotype: Its antigen is not identified.

Study-wide findings and caveats: Ophthalmopathy was model-predicted a median approximately six months pre-onset. Blood held most thyroid clonotypes expanded above 0.001 frequency. Patients with ophthalmopathy were separated from those with stable hyperthyroidism by a 13 V-J model.

This TCR was recovered from a woman in her twenties or thirties with Graves' ophthalmopathy. Material for sequencing was blood. This chain joins TRBV6-1 and TRBJ2-7; 9 bases are a match to TRBD2. The CDR3 DNA reads as TGTGCCAGCAGAAACAGCGGGGGGACCTACGAGCAGTACTTC. This encodes CASRNSGGTYEQYF.